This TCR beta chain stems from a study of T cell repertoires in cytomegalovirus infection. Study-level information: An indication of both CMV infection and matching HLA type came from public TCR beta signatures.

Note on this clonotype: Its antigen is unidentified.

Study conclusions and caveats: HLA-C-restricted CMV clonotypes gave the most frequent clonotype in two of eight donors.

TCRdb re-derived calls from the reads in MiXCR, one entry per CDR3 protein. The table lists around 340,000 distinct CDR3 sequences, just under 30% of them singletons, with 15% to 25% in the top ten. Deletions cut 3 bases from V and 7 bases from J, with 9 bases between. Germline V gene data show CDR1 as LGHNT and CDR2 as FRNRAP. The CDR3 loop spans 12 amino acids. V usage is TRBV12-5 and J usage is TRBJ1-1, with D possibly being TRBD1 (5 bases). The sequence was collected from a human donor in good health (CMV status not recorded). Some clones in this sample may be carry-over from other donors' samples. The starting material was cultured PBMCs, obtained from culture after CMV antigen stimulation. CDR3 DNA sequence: TGTGCTAGTGGTTTACAGGCCCATGAAGCTTTCTTT. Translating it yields CASGLQAHEAFF.